Reported below is one TCR beta chain. Its cognate antigen is unknown. Using immunoSEQ multiplex PCR, the repertoire was profiled, and TCRdb retains in-frame clones only, with some absent. Of more than 90,000 clones in the sample, roughly nine tenths were seen once. The CDR3 spans 15 residues. Trimming removed 7 bases from V and 3 bases from J, with 19 bases in between. Germline V gene sequence: CDR1 MNHNS, CDR2 SASEGT. The source of the sample is a study of graft-versus-host responses after intestinal transplantation. Study-level background: Grafts were multivisceral, liver-intestinal, or isolated intestinal.

The chain joins TRBV6-1 to TRBJ2-7; a possible D gene is TRBD1 (6 bases). This sequence originates from a human donor who was the organ donor for an intestinal transplant. Material: unstimulated CD4+ T cells sorted from spleen or lymph node cells, obtained before transplant. For the CDR3, the DNA is TGTGCCAGCATTGGGGGCGTGCGAACCCTCTACGAGCAGTACTTC. Translated: CASIGGVRTLYEQYF.